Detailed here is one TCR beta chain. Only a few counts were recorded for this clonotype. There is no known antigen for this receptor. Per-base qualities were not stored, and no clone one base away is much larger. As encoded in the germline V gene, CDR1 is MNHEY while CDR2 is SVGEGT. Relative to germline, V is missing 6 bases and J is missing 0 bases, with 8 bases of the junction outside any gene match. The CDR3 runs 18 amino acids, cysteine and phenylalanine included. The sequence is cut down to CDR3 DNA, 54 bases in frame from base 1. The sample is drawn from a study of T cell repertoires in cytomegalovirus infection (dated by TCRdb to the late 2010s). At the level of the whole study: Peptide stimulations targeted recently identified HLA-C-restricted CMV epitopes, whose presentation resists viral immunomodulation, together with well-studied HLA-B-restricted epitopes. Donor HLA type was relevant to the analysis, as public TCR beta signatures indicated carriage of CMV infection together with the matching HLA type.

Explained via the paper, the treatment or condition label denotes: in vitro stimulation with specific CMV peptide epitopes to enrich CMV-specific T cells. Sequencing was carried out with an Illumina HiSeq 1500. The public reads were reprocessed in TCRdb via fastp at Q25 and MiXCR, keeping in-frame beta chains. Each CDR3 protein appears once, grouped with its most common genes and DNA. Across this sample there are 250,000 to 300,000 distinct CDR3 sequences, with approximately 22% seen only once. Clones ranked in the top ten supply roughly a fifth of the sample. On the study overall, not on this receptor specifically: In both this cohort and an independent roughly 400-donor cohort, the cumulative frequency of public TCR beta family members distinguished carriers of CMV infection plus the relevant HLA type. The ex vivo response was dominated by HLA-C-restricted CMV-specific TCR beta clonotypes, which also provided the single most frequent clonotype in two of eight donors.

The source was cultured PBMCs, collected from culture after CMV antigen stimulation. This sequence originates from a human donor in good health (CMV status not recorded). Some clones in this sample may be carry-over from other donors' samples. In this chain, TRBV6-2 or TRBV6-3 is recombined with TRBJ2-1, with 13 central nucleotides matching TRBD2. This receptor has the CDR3 CASRGGTSGASSYNEQFF. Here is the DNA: TGTGCCAGCAGGGGAGGGACTAGCGGGGCCAGCTCCTACAATGAGCAGTTCTTC.